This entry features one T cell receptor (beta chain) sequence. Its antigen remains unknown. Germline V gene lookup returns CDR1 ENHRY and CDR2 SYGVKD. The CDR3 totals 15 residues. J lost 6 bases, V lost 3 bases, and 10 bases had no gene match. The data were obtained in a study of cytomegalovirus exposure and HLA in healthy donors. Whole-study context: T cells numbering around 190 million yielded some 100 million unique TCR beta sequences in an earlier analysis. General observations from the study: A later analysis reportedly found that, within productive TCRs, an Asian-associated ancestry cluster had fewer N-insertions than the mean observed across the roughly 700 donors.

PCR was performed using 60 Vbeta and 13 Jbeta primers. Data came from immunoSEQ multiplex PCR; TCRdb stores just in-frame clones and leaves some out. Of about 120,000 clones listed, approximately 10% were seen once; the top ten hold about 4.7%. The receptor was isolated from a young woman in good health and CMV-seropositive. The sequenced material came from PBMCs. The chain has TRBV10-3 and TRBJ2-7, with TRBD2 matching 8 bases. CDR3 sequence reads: CAISDSLAGRSEQYF. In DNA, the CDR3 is TGTGCCATCAGTGATTCTTTAGCGGGAAGGTCCGAGCAGTACTTC.